This T cell receptor beta chain was identified in a study of T cell responses to AZD1222 COVID-19 vaccine. Points from the study as a whole: In the spike-specific TCR repertoire, nearly half reportedly target unmutated variant regions. When two AZD1222 doses had been given, Spike-specific TCR breadth and depth rose.

Trimming pared 1 base from V and 6 bases from J, leaving 6 bases between. The CDR3 has 12 residues. CDR1 SGHTA and CDR2 FQGTGA come from the germline V gene. On this clone itself: Antigen unknown.

Some clones are missing from TCRdb's copy, which holds only in-frame ones; the method was immunoSEQ multiplex PCR. Of about 150,000 clones in the sample, around 93% were seen once. Source: peripheral blood, taken on day 0 of AZD1222 vaccination. The source of this sequence is an adult in good health. The rearrangement uses TRBV7-3 and TRBJ1-2; no firm D call. The CDR3 DNA follows: TGTGCCAGCAGCTTAAGGGGTGATGGCTACACCTTC. Residues: CASSLRGDGYTF.